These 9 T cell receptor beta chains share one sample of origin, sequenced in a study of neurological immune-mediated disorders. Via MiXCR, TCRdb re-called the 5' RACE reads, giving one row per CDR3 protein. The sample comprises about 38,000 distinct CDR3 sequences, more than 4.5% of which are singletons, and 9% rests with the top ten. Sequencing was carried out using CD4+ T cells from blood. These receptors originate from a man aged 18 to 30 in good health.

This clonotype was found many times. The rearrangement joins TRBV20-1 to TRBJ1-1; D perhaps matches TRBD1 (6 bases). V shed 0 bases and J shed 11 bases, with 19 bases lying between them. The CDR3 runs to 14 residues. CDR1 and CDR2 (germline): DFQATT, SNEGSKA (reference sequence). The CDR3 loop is CSARDRRGLGGAFF. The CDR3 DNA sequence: TGCAGTGCTAGAGATCGCCGGGGGCTAGGGGGTGCTTTCTTT.

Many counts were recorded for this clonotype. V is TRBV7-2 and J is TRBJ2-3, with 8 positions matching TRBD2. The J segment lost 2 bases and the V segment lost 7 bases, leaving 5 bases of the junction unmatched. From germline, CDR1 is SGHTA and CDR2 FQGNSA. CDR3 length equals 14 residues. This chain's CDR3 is CASTIAGHTDTQYF. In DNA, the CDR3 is TGTGCCAGCACGATAGCGGGGCACACAGATACGCAGTATTTT.

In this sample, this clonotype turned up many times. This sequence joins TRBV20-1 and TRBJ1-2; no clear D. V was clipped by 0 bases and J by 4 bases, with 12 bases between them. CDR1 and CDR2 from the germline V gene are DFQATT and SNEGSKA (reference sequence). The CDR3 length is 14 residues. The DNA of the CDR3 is TGCAGTGCTAGAGACCCCCTGGGGAGCTATGGCTACACCTTC. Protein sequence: CSARDPLGSYGYTF.

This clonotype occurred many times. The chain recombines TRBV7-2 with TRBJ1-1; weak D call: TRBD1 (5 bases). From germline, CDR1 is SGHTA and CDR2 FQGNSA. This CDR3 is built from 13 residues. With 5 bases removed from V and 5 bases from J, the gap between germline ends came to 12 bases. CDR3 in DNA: TGTGCCAGCAGCCGGGAGAGGGGTACTGAAGCTTTCTTT. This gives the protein CASSRERGTEAFF. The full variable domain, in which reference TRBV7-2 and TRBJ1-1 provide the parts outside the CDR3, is GAGVSQSPSNKVTEKGKDVELRCDPISGHTALYWYRQSLGQGLEFLIYFQGNSAPDKSGLPSDRFSAERTGGSVSTLTIQRTQQEDSAVYLCASSRERGTEAFFGQGTRLTVV.

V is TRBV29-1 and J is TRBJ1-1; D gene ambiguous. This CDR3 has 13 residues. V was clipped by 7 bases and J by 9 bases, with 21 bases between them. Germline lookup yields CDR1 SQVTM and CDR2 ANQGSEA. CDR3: CSASSVLSPKAFF. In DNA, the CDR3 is TGCAGCGCTTCCAGTGTTTTGAGCCCTAAAGCTTTCTTT.

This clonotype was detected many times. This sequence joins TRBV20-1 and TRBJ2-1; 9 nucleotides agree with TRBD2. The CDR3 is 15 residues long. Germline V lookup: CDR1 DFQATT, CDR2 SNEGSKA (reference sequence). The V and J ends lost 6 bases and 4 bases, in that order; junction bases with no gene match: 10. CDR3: CSALLGGGGYNEQFF. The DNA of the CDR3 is TGCAGTGCCTTGCTGGGCGGGGGGGGATACAATGAGCAGTTCTTC.

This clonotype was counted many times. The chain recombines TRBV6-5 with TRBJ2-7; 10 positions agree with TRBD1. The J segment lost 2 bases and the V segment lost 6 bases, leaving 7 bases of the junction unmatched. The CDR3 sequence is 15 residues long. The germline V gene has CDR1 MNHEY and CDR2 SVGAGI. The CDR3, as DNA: TGTGCCAGCAGGACAGGGGGCTTTAAGACCTACGAGCAGTACTTC. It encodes CASRTGGFKTYEQYF.

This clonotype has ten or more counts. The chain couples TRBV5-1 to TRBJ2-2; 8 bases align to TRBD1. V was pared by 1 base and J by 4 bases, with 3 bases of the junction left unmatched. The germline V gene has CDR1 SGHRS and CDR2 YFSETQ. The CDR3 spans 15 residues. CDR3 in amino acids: CASSLRTGITGELFF. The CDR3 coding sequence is TGCGCCAGCAGCTTGAGGACAGGGATCACCGGGGAGCTGTTTTTT.

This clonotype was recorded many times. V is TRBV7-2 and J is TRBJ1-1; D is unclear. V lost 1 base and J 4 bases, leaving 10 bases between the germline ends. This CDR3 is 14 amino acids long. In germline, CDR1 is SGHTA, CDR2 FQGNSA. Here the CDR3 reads CASSLEQEVTEAFF. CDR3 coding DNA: TGTGCCAGCAGCTTAGAGCAGGAGGTCACTGAAGCTTTCTTT.